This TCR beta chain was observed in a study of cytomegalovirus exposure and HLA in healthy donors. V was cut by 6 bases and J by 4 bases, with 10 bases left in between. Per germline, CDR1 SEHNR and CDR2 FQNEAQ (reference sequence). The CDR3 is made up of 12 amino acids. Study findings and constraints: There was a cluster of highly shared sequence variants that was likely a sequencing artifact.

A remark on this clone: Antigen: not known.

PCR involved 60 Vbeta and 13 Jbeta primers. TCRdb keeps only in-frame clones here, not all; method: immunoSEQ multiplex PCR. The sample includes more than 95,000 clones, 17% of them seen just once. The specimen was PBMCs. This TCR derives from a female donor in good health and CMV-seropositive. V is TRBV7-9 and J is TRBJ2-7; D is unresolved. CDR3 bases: TGTGCCAGCAGATTTAGCAAATACGAGCAGTACTTC. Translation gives CASRFSKYEQYF.